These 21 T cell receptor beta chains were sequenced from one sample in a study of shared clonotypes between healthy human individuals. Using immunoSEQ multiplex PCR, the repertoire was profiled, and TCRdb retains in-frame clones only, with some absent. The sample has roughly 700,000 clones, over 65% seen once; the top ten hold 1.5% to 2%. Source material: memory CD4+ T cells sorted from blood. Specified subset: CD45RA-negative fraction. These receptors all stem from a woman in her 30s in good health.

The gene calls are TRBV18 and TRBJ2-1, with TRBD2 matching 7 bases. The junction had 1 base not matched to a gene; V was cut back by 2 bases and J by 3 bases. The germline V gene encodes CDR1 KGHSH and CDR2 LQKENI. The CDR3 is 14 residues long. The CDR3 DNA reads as TGTGCCAGCTCACCAGGACTAGACTACAATGAGCAGTTCTTC. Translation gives CASSPGLDYNEQFF.

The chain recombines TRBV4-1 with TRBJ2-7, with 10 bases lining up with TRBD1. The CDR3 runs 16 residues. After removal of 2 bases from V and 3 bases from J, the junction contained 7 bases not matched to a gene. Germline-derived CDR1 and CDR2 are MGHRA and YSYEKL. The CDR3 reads CASSQLVGQGIYEQYF. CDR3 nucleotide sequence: TGCGCCAGCAGCCAACTTGTGGGACAGGGGATCTACGAGCAGTACTTC.

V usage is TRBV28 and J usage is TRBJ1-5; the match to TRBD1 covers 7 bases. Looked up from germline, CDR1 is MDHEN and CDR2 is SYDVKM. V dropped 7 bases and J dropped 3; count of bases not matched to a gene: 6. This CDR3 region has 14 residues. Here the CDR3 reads CASIRGTDNQPQHF. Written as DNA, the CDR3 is TGTGCCAGCATTCGCGGGACAGACAATCAGCCCCAGCATTTT.

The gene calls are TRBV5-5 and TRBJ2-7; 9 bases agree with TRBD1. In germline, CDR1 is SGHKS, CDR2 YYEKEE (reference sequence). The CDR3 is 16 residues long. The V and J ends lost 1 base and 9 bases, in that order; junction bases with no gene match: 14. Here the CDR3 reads CASSLFSGQGGKRQYF. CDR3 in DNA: TGTGCCAGCAGCTTGTTTTCGGGACAGGGTGGTAAAAGGCAGTACTTC.

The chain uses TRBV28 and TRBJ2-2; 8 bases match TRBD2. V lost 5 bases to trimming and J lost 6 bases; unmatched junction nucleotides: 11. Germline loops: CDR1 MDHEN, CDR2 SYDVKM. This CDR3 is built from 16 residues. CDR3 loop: CASSPQGGGRSGELFF. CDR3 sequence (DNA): TGTGCCAGCAGTCCCCAGGGCGGGGGGCGGTCCGGGGAGCTGTTTTTT.

CDR3 coding DNA: TGTGCCAGCAGCACTGGAGAGTGGGGGGATCAGCCCCAGCATTTT. Amino acids: CASSTGEWGDQPQHF. V is TRBV5-5 and J is TRBJ1-5, with D perhaps matching TRBD1 (5 bases). V was cut by 4 bases and J by 5 bases, with 16 bases left in between. Germline V CDR1 and CDR2: SGHKS, YYEKEE (reference sequence). The CDR3 runs 15 residues.

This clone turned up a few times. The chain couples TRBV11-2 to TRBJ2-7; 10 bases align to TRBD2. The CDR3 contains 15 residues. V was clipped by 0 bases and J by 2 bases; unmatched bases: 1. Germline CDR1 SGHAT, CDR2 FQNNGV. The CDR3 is CASSLELAGTYEQYF. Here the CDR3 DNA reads TGTGCCAGCAGCTTAGAACTAGCGGGAACCTACGAGCAGTACTTC.

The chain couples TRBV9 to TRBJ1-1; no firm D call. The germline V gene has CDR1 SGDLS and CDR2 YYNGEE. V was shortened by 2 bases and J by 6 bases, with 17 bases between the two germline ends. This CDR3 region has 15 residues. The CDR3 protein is CASSVYDPGLSEAFF. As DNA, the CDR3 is TGTGCCAGCAGCGTCTATGACCCGGGGTTGTCTGAAGCTTTCTTT.

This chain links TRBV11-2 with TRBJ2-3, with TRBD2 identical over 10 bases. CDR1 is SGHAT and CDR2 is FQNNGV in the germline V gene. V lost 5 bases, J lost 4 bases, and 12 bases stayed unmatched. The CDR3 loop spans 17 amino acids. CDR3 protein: CASSRAGPSGSADTQYF. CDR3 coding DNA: TGTGCCAGCAGCCGGGCAGGACCTAGCGGGAGTGCAGATACGCAGTATTTT. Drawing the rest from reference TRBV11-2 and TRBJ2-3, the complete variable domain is EAGVAQSPRYKIIEKRQSVAFWCNPISGHATLYWYQQILGQGPKLLIQFQNNGVVDDSQLPKDRFSAERLKGVDSTLKIQPAKLEDSAVYLCASSRAGPSGSADTQYFGPGTRLTVL.

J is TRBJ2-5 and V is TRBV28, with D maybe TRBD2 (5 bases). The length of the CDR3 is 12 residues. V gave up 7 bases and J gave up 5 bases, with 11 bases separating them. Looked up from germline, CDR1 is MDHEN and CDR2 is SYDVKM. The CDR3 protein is CASTLSGETQYF. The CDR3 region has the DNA TGTGCCAGCACCCTATCGGGGGAGACCCAGTACTTC.

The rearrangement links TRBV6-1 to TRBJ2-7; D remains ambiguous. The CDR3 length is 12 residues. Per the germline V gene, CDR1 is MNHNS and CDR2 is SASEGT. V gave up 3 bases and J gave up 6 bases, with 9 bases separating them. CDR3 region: CASSDRRREQYF. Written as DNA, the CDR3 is TGTGCCAGCAGTGATAGACGTCGCGAGCAGTACTTC.

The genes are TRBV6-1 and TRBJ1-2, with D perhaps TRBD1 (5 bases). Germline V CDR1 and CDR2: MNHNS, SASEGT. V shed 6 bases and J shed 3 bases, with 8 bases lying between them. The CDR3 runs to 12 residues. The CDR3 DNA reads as TGTGCCAGCAGCTTGACAGACTATGGCTACACCTTC. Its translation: CASSLTDYGYTF.

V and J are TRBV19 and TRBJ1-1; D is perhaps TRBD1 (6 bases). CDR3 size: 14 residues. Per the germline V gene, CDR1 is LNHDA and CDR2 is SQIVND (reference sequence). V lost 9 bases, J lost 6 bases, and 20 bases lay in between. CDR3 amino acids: CASRKQGGSPEAFF. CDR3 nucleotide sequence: TGTGCCAGCCGGAAACAAGGGGGGAGCCCTGAAGCTTTCTTT.

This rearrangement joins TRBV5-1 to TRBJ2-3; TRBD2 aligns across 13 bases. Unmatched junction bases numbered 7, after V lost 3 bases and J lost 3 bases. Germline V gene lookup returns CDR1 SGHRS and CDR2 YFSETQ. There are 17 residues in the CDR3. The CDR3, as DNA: TGCGCCAGCAGCTCCTGGACTAGCGGGAGTAGGACAGATACGCAGTATTTT. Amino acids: CASSSWTSGSRTDTQYF. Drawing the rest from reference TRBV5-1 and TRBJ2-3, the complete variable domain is KAGVTQTPRYLIKTRGQQVTLSCSPISGHRSVSWYQQTPGQGLQFLFEYFSETQRNKGNFPGRFSGRQFSNSRSEMNVSTLELGDSALYLCASSSWTSGSRTDTQYFGPGTRLTVL.

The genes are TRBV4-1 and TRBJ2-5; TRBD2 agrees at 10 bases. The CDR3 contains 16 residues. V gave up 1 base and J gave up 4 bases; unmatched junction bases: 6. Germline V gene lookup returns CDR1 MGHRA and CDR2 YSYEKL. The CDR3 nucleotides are TGCGCCAGCAGCCAAGGTCGGGCTAGCGGGAGAGAGACCCAGTACTTC. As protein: CASSQGRASGRETQYF.

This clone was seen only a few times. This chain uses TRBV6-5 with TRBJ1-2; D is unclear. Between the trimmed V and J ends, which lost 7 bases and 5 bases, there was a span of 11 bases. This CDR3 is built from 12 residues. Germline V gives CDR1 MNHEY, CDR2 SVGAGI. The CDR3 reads CASKRGSYGYTF. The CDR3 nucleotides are TGTGCCAGCAAACGAGGGAGTTATGGCTACACCTTC.

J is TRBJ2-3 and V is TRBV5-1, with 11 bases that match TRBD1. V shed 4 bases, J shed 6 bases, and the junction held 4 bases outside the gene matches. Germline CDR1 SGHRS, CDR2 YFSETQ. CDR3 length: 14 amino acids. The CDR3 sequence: CASSGQGAMDTQYF. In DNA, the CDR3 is TGCGCCAGCAGCGGACAGGGGGCAATGGATACGCAGTATTTT.

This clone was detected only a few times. CDR3 in amino acids: CASSIGPPQNYGYTF. The DNA of the CDR3 is TGTGCCAGTAGTATCGGGCCACCCCAAAACTATGGCTACACCTTC. V gene TRBV19 combines with J gene TRBJ1-2; D is ambiguous. The CDR3 runs 15 residues. Trimming removed 3 bases at V and 2 bases at J, with 13 bases between. Germline V gene lookup returns CDR1 LNHDA and CDR2 SQIVND (reference sequence).

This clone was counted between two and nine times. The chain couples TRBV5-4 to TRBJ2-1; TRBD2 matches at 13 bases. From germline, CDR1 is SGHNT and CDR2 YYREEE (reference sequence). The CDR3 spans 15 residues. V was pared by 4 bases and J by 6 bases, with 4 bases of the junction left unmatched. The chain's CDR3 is CASSHGTSGINEQFF. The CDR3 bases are TGTGCCAGCAGCCACGGGACTAGCGGGATCAATGAGCAGTTCTTC.

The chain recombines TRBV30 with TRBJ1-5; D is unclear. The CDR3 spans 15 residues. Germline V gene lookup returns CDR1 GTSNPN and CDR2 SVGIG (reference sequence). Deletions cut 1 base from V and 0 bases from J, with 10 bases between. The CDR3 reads CAWSGRPYSNQPQHF. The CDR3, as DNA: TGTGCCTGGAGTGGTCGGCCCTATAGCAATCAGCCCCAGCATTTT.

The CDR3 DNA is TGTGCCAGCAGCTCCACTAGCGGGAGCCTCAATGAGCAGTTCTTC. As protein: CASSSTSGSLNEQFF. The chain uses TRBV5-6 and TRBJ2-1, with TRBD2 matching 11 bases. The CDR3 runs to 15 residues. After removal of 3 bases from V and 6 bases from J, the junction contained 5 bases not matched to a gene. Germline CDR1 is SGHDT and CDR2 is YYEEEE.